This passage covers 31 T cell receptor beta chains from one sample sequenced in a study of blood T cell repertoires in COVID-19 (TCRdb year 2020). Library method: the immunoSEQ multiplex PCR assay. The clones in this table, taken by TCRdb from immuneACCESS, are in-frame only. Not every clone is retained; where verified, under half of the shortfall comes from an unresolved V gene, and the cause of the rest is unknown. The sample yields 360,000 or so clones; roughly 87% were counted once. The top ten hold approximately 3.1% of the sample. Material for sequencing was PBMCs or T cells enriched from blood (not recorded which). These TCRs come from a woman in her twenties or thirties who had recovered from COVID-19.

CDR3 sequence: CASSSPTQGITDTQYF. The DNA for the CDR3 is TGTGCCAGCAGCTCCCCAACGCAGGGGATCACAGATACGCAGTATTTT. This chain uses TRBV7-8 with TRBJ2-3; D perhaps matches TRBD1 (6 bases). The V end lost 4 bases, the J end lost 2 bases, and 16 bases lay between the germline ends. Germline lookup yields CDR1 SGHVS and CDR2 FQNEAQ. The CDR3 spans 16 residues.

The chain couples TRBV7-3 to TRBJ2-3, with D maybe TRBD1 (5 bases). This CDR3 has 14 amino acids. Germline-derived CDR1 and CDR2 are SGHTA and FQGTGA. Trimming cost V 3 bases and J 2 bases, with 9 bases left between them. CDR3 sequence: CASSLGLNTDTQYF. For the CDR3, the DNA is TGTGCCAGCAGCTTGGGGCTAAACACAGATACGCAGTATTTT.

This chain links TRBV28 with TRBJ2-6; tentative D call: TRBD2 (5 bases). The CDR3 totals 15 residues. Trimming left V 2 bases short and J 7 bases short, with 12 bases between. Germline V lookup: CDR1 MDHEN, CDR2 SYDVKM. The CDR3 sequence: CASSLSHRGANVLTF. The CDR3 DNA reads TGTGCCAGCAGTTTAAGCCACCGGGGAGCCAACGTCCTGACTTTC.

The V gene is TRBV18, the J gene TRBJ1-1; 7 nucleotides align to TRBD1. From germline, CDR1 is KGHSH and CDR2 LQKENI. The CDR3 has 15 residues. J was trimmed by 6 bases and V by 3 bases; bases with no gene match: 10. The CDR3 region has the DNA TGTGCCAGCTCACCGCCAGCAAGGCAGGGGGCTGAAGCTTTCTTT. Translated, it gives CASSPPARQGAEAFF.

This chain joins TRBV5-5 and TRBJ2-3, with 9 bases identical to TRBD1. Looked up from germline, CDR1 is SGHKS and CDR2 is YYEKEE (reference sequence). V dropped 2 bases and J dropped 3; count of bases not matched to a gene: 7. CDR3 length: 16 residues. The chain's CDR3 is CASSFGTGTRTDTQYF. DNA for the CDR3: TGTGCCAGCAGCTTTGGGACAGGGACACGGACAGATACGCAGTATTTT.

This clone showed up just a few times. The rearrangement uses TRBV5-4 and TRBJ1-3; no reliable D call. The CDR3 covers 16 residues. Trimming cost V 4 bases and J 6 bases, with 20 bases left between them. Germline assignment: CDR1 SGHNT and CDR2 YYREEE (reference sequence). CDR3 loop: CASSDAGKAIQNTIYF. The CDR3 DNA reads as TGTGCCAGCAGCGACGCCGGGAAAGCGATTCAAAACACCATATATTTT.

This clone was detected ten times or more. J is TRBJ1-1 and V is TRBV10-2; maybe TRBD1 (6 bases). The CDR3 covers 15 residues. CDR1 WSHSY and CDR2 SAAADI come from the germline V gene. Trimming took off 4 bases at V and 0 bases at J, with 12 bases between the two ends. The DNA for the CDR3 is TGCGCCAGCAGTGTTCCAGGGGCTTTGAACACTGAAGCTTTCTTT. Protein sequence: CASSVPGALNTEAFF.

This clone was detected only a few times. The chain employs TRBV7-2 and TRBJ2-7, with TRBD1 matching 7 bases. After removal of 2 bases from V and 12 bases from J, the junction contained 10 bases not matched to a gene. CDR3 length: 13 residues. Germline V gene sequence: CDR1 SGHTA, CDR2 FQGNSA. The CDR3 nucleotides read TGTGCCAGCAGCTTACAGACCAGGGGGAATTGGTACTTC. This sequence encodes CASSLQTRGNWYF.

The rearrangement links TRBV5-1 to TRBJ1-1; D perhaps matches TRBD1 (6 bases). The V end lost 5 bases, the J end lost 4 bases, and 12 bases lay between the germline ends. CDR1 and CDR2 from the germline V gene are SGHRS and YFSETQ. This CDR3 region has 13 residues. For the CDR3, the DNA is TGCGCCAGCAGGGCACAGGGTGGCACTGAAGCTTTCTTT. Its translation: CASRAQGGTEAFF.

J is TRBJ1-6 and V is TRBV9; 7 bases line up with TRBD1. The CDR3 is 15 amino acids. With V trimmed by 0 bases and J by 9 bases, 6 bases remained unmatched. Germline V gives CDR1 SGDLS, CDR2 YYNGEE. CDR3 in amino acids: CASSVAGQGGSPLHF. The DNA for the CDR3 is TGTGCCAGCAGCGTAGCTGGGCAGGGGGGTTCACCCCTCCACTTT. Full variable domain (missing parts from reference TRBV9 and TRBJ1-6): DSGVTQTPKHLITATGQRVTLRCSPRSGDLSVYWYQQSLDQGLQFLIQYYNGEERAKGNILERFSAQQFPDLHSELNLSSLELGDSALYFCASSVAGQGGSPLHFGNGTRLTVT.

The chain uses TRBV27 and TRBJ2-3; no clear D gene. V lost 2 bases to trimming and J lost 0 bases, with 15 bases between them. Germline values: CDR1 MNHEY, CDR2 SMNVEV (reference sequence). This CDR3 is 17 amino acids long. The CDR3 sequence is CASSLEARPRSTDTQYF. The DNA for the CDR3 is TGTGCCAGCAGTTTAGAGGCTCGCCCAAGGAGCACAGATACGCAGTATTTT.

The chain links TRBV4-1 to TRBJ2-1, with TRBD2 matching 7 bases. CDR3 size: 18 residues. Germline loops: CDR1 MGHRA, CDR2 YSYEKL. J gave up 7 bases and V 1 base, and 16 bases lay outside the gene matches. CDR3: CASSQGASAGKIRNEQFF. Here the CDR3 DNA reads TGCGCCAGCAGCCAAGGGGCCTCAGCGGGAAAAATAAGGAATGAGCAGTTCTTC.

The V call is TRBV21-1, the J call TRBJ2-3; the tabulated D call, TRBD2, remains unverified against the DNA. TRBV21-1 has pseudogene status. There are 16 residues in the CDR3. Here the CDR3 reads CASSMWTSGTTDTQYF. As DNA, the CDR3 is TGTGCCAGCAGCATGTGGACTAGCGGGACCACAGATACGCAGTATTTT.

V usage is TRBV11-2 and J usage is TRBJ1-5, with D maybe TRBD1 (5 bases). V dropped 5 bases and J dropped 10 bases, with 15 bases sitting between them. The CDR3 has 13 amino acids. Germline values: CDR1 SGHAT, CDR2 FQNNGV. The CDR3 nucleotides are TGTGCCAGCAGCCGGACGGCGGGGGAACCCCAGCATTTT. Protein: CASSRTAGEPQHF.

The chain has TRBV29-1 and TRBJ1-2; possibly TRBD1 for D (5 bases). CDR3 length equals 11 residues. V gave up 3 bases and J gave up 6 bases, with 8 bases separating them. From germline, CDR1 is SQVTM and CDR2 ANQGSEA. The DNA of the CDR3 is TGCAGCGTTGACAGGGAAGATGGCTACACCTTC. This codes for CSVDREDGYTF.

The V gene is TRBV1, the J gene TRBJ2-4; the listed D gene, TRBD2, was not tested against the DNA. TRBV1 is deemed a pseudogene. This CDR3 comprises 16 residues. The DNA of the CDR3 is TGCACCAGCAGCCGGACCCTAGCGGGAGTTGAAAACATTCAGTACTTC. Its protein is CTSSRTLAGVENIQYF.

V gene TRBV2 combines with J gene TRBJ2-7, with TRBD1 as a possible D gene (5 bases). The germline gives CDR1 SNHLY, CDR2 FYNNEI. V was trimmed by 10 bases and J by 3 bases, leaving 16 bases between them. This CDR3 is 13 amino acids long. Here the CDR3 DNA reads TGTGCCATAATTTTATTCCAGGGCTACGAGCAGTACTTC. It is translated as CAIILFQGYEQYF.

The rearrangement joins TRBV6-5 to TRBJ1-6; tentatively, D is TRBD1 (5 bases). Germline V CDR1 and CDR2: MNHEY, SVGAGI. This CDR3 is 14 amino acids long. V was clipped by 7 bases and J by 6 bases, with 13 bases between them. CDR3 DNA sequence: TGTGCCAGCAACGGGGGGGGTTTTAATTCACCCCTCCACTTT. This codes for CASNGGGFNSPLHF.

J is TRBJ1-3 and V is TRBV6-5; tentative D call: TRBD1 (5 bases). Per germline, CDR1 MNHEY and CDR2 SVGAGI. V lost 2 bases to trimming and J lost 16 bases, with 21 bases between them. The CDR3 contains 14 residues. Here the CDR3 DNA reads TGTGCCAGCAGTTACAGTGCAGGCGGGGGACCGGCGTATTTT. Translation: CASSYSAGGGPAYF.

This chain uses TRBV11-3 with TRBJ2-7; D perhaps matches TRBD2 (6 bases). CDR3 length: 12 residues. CDR1 is SGHNT and CDR2 is YENEEA in the germline V gene. Trimming shortened V by 3 bases and J by 7 bases, and 10 bases separated the two germline ends. In DNA form, the CDR3 reads TGTGCCAGCAGCTTGGGGGGAGGAGAGCAGTACTTC. This gives the protein CASSLGGGEQYF.

This clone was detected a few times. V gene TRBV27 combines with J gene TRBJ2-1; the match to TRBD2 covers 12 bases. The CDR3 is made up of 17 amino acids. Looked up from germline, CDR1 is MNHEY and CDR2 is SMNVEV (reference sequence). Trimming removed 6 bases from V and 3 bases from J; junction bases left unmatched: 9. The CDR3, as DNA: TGTGCCAGCAGACCGACTAGCGGGAGCCTACACTACAATGAGCAGTTCTTC. Its translation is CASRPTSGSLHYNEQFF.

This clone has more than one count but fewer than ten. In nucleotides, the CDR3 is TGCGCCAGCAGCCCCGGAGTAGCGGGAGGGGCAGATACGCAGTATTTT. It codes for CASSPGVAGGADTQYF. The J gene is TRBJ2-3, the V gene TRBV5-1; TRBD2 agrees at 11 bases. CDR3 length equals 16 residues. Germline V gene data show CDR1 as SGHRS and CDR2 as YFSETQ. Trimming cost V 4 bases and J 4 bases; bases outside gene matches: 8. The complete variable domain, with remaining parts taken from reference TRBV5-1 and TRBJ2-3, reads KAGVTQTPRYLIKTRGQQVTLSCSPISGHRSVSWYQQTPGQGLQFLFEYFSETQRNKGNFPGRFSGRQFSNSRSEMNVSTLELGDSALYLCASSPGVAGGADTQYFGPGTRLTVL.

This clone was counted a single time. The genes are TRBV6-4 and TRBJ2-1; D call uncertain. The CDR3 covers 16 residues. V was clipped by 2 bases and J by 0 bases, with 11 bases between them. Germline lookup yields CDR1 MRHNA and CDR2 SNTAGT. As DNA, the CDR3 is TGTGCCAGCAGTGACGATAGCTCTAGCTCCTACAATGAGCAGTTCTTC. Its protein product is CASSDDSSSSYNEQFF.

The gene calls are TRBV5-4 and TRBJ1-1; D unresolved. CDR3 length equals 15 residues. Per germline, CDR1 SGHNT and CDR2 YYREEE (reference sequence). V was trimmed by 2 bases and J by 0 bases, leaving 11 bases between them. The CDR3 loop reads CASSFRGGMNTEAFF. The DNA of the CDR3 is TGTGCCAGCAGCTTTCGGGGAGGGATGAACACTGAAGCTTTCTTT.

The V and J genes are TRBV7-6 and TRBJ2-3; D may be TRBD1 (5 bases). V lost 5 bases and J lost 0, with 18 bases in between. CDR1 is SGHVS and CDR2 is FNYEAQ in the germline V gene. The CDR3 covers 17 residues. CDR3 loop: CASSGKRDSSSTDTQYF. As DNA, the CDR3 is TGTGCCAGCAGCGGGAAACGAGACAGCTCTAGCACAGATACGCAGTATTTT. The full variable domain, with the rest looked up from reference TRBV7-6 and TRBJ2-3, is GAGVSQSPRYKVTKRGQDVALRCDPISGHVSLYWYRQALGQGPEFLTYFNYEAQQDKSGLPNDRFSAERPEGSISTLTIQRTEQRDSAMYRCASSGKRDSSSTDTQYFGPGTRLTVL.

This clone was counted between two and nine times. The genes are TRBV2 and TRBJ2-2, with 12 nucleotides matching TRBD2. CDR1 and CDR2 from the germline V gene are SNHLY and FYNNEI. This CDR3 is 15 amino acids long. V lost 7 bases, J lost 6 bases, and 6 bases stayed unmatched. The CDR3 reads CASKETSGSPGELFF. The DNA for the CDR3 is TGTGCCAGCAAAGAGACTAGCGGGAGTCCCGGGGAGCTGTTTTTT.

The chain employs TRBV3-1 (or the pseudogene TRBV3-2) and TRBJ1-1; 7 positions match TRBD1. V was clipped by 3 bases and J by 4 bases; unmatched bases: 2. Per germline, CDR1 LGHDT and CDR2 YNNKEL (reference sequence). The CDR3 runs to 13 residues. CDR3: CASSQTGFTEAFF. The CDR3, as DNA: TGTGCCAGCAGCCAGACAGGGTTCACTGAAGCTTTCTTT.

The chain carries TRBV7-8 and TRBJ1-4; the D gene is possibly TRBD1 (6 bases). Germline CDR1 reads SGHVS; CDR2 reads FQNEAQ. V shed 5 bases and J shed 4 bases, with 14 bases lying between them. The CDR3 contains 15 residues. The CDR3 is CASSQRWGLNEKLFF. Written as DNA, the CDR3 is TGTGCCAGCAGCCAGAGATGGGGGCTTAATGAAAAACTGTTTTTT. Looking up the rest from reference TRBV7-8 and TRBJ1-4 gives the full variable domain: GAGVSQSPRYKVAKRGQDVALRCDPISGHVSLFWYQQALGQGPEFLTYFQNEAQLDKSGLPSDRFFAERPEGSVSTLKIQRTQQEDSAVYLCASSQRWGLNEKLFFGSGTQLSVL.

V and J are TRBV6-5 and TRBJ2-1, with 8 positions matching TRBD2. The CDR3 has 14 amino acids. The J segment lost 2 bases and the V segment lost 8 bases, leaving 5 bases of the junction unmatched. Germline V gives CDR1 MNHEY, CDR2 SVGAGI. CDR3 bases: TGTGCCAGCGGACCGGGACTAGCCTACAATGAGCAGTTCTTC. The encoded protein is CASGPGLAYNEQFF.

The rearrangement links TRBV28 to TRBJ2-7, with 9 nucleotides matching TRBD1. Germline V lookup: CDR1 MDHEN, CDR2 SYDVKM. The J segment lost 0 bases and the V segment lost 6 bases, leaving 6 bases of the junction unmatched. This CDR3 contains 15 residues. Written as DNA, the CDR3 is TGTGCCAGCAGGCCGGGACAGGGCCTCTCCTACGAGCAGTACTTC. Translated, it gives CASRPGQGLSYEQYF. Based on the CDR3 plus reference TRBV28 and TRBJ2-7, the full variable domain is DVKVTQSSRYLVKRTGEKVFLECVQDMDHENMFWYRQDPGLGLRLIYFSYDVKMKEKGDIPEGYSVSREKKERFSLILESASTNQTSMYLCASRPGQGLSYEQYFGPGTRLTVT.

The chain uses TRBV7-9 and TRBJ1-1; 11 bases fit TRBD1. The CDR3 sequence is 16 residues long. V lost 5 bases, J lost 3 bases, and 8 bases stayed unmatched. Germline lookup yields CDR1 SEHNR and CDR2 FQNEAQ (reference sequence). The CDR3 reads CASSPRTGGEYTEAFF. DNA of the CDR3: TGTGCCAGCAGCCCCCGGACAGGGGGCGAATACACTGAAGCTTTCTTT.